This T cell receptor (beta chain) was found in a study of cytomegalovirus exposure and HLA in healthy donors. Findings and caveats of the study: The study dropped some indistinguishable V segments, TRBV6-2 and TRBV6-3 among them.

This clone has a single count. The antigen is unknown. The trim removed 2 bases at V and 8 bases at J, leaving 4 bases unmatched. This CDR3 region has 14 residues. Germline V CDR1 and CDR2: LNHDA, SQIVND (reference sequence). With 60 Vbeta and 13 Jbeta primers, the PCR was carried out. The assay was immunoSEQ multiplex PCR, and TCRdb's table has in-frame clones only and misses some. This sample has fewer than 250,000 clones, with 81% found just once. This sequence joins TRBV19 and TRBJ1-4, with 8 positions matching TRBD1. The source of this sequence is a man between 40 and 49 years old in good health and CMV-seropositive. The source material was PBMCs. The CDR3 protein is CASSIPGGGEKLFF. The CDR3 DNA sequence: TGTGCCAGTAGTATACCAGGGGGCGGCGAAAAACTGTTTTTT.